The clone carrying this TCR beta chain has just one count. As yet, its antigen is unknown. These data come from a study of monozygotic twins with cystic fibrosis. V was cut by 0 bases and J by 1 base, with 10 bases left in between. The CDR3 totals 15 residues. CDR1 and CDR2 (germline): SGHRS, YFSETQ. Study-wide results and caveats: V usage most resembled the co-twin in 13 of 16 pairs. Nucleotide-identical clonotype sharing was significantly higher within monozygotic CF twin pairs than between unrelated CF individuals. No link emerged between shared CDR3 counts and age, concordance or severity.

Clones were read by immunoSEQ multiplex PCR, and TCRdb kept only the in-frame ones, dropping some. Altogether approximately 33,000 clones are present, about 87% being singletons, with the ten largest covering around 1.7%. Sequenced sample: blood. This clonotype was obtained from a girl under 10 years old with cystic fibrosis. The V call is TRBV5-1, the J call TRBJ1-2, with D maybe TRBD1 (5 bases). CDR3 DNA: TGCGCCAGCAGCTTGGGCAGGGCCTTTAACTATGGCTACACCTTC. It codes for CASSLGRAFNYGYTF.